This TCR beta chain was found in a study of spatial heterogeneity in lung cancer. The CDR3 sequence is 14 residues long. Germline V gene lookup returns CDR1 MDHEN and CDR2 SYDVKM. Trimming at V came to 5 bases and at J to 7 bases, leaving 6 bases not matched to a gene. The study tagged each TCR cDNA molecule with a unique molecular identifier. Each CDR3 protein gets one entry after TCRdb re-called the 5' RACE reads with MiXCR. The table includes about 2,000 distinct CDR3 sequences, about a sixth detected once. Regarding time point: sample taken at primary tumor resection. Sequencing of whole RNA from tumor, nontumor lung or frozen PBMC involved no sorting. Donors were around 70 untreated early-stage non-small cell lung cancer patients. This clonotype is judged medium-sized. The antigen is undetermined. Study-wide points: Ubiquitous expanded tumor TCRs appeared in blood more at resection than follow-up.

The material was PBMCs, obtained at surgery. The sequence came from a male donor with early-stage non-small cell lung cancer. The chain combines TRBV28 with TRBJ2-3, with 10 nucleotides matching TRBD2. CDR3 coding DNA: TGTGCCAGCAGTAGCGGGAGGGCCGGGTATACGCAGTATTTT. The encoded protein is CASSSGRAGYTQYF.